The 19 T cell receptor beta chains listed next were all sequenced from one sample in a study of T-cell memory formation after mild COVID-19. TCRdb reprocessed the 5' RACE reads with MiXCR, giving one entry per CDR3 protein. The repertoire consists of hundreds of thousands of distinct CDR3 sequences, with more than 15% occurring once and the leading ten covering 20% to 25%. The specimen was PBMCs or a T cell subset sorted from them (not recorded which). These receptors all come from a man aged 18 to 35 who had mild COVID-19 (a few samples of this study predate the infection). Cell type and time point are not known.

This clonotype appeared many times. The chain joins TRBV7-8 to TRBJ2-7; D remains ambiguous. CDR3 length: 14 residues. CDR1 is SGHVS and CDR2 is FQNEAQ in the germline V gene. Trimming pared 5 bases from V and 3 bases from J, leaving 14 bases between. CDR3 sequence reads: CASSTRTGYYEQYV. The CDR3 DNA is TGTGCCAGCAGCACCAGGACGGGCTACTACGAGCAGTACGTC.

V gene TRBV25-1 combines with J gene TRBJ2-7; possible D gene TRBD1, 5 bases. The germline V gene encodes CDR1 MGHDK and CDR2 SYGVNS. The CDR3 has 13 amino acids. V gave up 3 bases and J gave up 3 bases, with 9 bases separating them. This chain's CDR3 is CASSDYDSYEQYF. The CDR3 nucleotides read TGTGCCAGCAGTGACTACGACAGCTACGAGCAGTACTTC.

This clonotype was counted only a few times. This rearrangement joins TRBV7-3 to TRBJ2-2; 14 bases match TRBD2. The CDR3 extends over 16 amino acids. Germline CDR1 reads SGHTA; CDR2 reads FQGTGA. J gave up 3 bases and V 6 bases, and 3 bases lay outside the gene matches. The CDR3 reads CASRGLAGGDTGELFF. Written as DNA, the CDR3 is TGTGCCAGCAGAGGACTAGCGGGGGGAGACACCGGGGAGCTGTTTTTT.

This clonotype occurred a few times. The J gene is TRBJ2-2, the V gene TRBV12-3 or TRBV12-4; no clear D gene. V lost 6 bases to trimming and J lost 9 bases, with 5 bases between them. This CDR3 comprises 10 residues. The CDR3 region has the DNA TGTGCCAGCAGGGGCCGGGAGCTGTTTTTT. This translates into CASRGRELFF.

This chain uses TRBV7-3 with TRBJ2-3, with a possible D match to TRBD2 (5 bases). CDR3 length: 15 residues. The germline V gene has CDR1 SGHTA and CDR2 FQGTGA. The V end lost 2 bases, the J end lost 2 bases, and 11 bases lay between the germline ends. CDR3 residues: CASSLVNGITDTQYF. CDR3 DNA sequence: TGTGCCAGCAGCTTAGTCAACGGGATCACAGATACGCAGTATTTT.

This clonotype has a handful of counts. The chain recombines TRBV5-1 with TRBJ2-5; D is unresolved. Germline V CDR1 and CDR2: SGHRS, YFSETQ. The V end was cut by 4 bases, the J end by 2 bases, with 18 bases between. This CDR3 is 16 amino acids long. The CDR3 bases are TGCGCCAGCAGCCCCCCAAAGGCGGCAGGACAAGAGACCCAGTACTTC. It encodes CASSPPKAAGQETQYF. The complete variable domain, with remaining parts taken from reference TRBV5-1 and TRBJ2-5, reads KAGVTQTPRYLIKTRGQQVTLSCSPISGHRSVSWYQQTPGQGLQFLFEYFSETQRNKGNFPGRFSGRQFSNSRSEMNVSTLELGDSALYLCASSPPKAAGQETQYFGPGTRLLVL.

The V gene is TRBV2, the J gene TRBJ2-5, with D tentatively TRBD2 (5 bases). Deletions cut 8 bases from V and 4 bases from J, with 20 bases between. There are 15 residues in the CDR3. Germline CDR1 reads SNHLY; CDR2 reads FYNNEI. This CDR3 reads CASSGRVLVVETQYF. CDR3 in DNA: TGTGCCAGCTCGGGAAGGGTCTTAGTCGTAGAGACCCAGTACTTC. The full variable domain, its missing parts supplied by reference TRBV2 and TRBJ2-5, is EPEVTQTPSHQVTQMGQEVILRCVPISNHLYFYWYRQILGQKVEFLVSFYNNEISEKSEIFDDQFSVERPDGSNFTLKIRSTKLEDSAMYFCASSGRVLVVETQYFGPGTRLLVL.

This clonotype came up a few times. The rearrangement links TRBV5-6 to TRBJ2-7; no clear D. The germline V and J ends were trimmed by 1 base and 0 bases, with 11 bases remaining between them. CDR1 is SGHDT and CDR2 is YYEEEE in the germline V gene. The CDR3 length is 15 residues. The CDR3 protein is CASSLTSLDSYEQYV. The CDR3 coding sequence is TGTGCCAGCAGCTTGACGAGTTTAGACTCCTACGAGCAGTACGTC.

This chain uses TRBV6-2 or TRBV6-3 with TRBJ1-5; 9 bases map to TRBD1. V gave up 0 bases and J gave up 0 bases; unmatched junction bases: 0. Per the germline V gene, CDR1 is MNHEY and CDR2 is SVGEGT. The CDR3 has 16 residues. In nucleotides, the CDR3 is TGTGCCAGCAGTTACTCGGACAGGGGTAGCAATCAGCCCCAGCATTTT. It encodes CASSYSDRGSNQPQHF.

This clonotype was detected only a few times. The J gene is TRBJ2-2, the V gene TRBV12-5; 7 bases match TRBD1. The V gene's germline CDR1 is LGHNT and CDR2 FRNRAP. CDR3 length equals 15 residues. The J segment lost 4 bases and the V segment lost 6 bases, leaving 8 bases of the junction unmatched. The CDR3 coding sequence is TGTGCTAGTGGCGACGGACAGGTCGGCACCGGGGAGCTGTTTTTT. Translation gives CASGDGQVGTGELFF.

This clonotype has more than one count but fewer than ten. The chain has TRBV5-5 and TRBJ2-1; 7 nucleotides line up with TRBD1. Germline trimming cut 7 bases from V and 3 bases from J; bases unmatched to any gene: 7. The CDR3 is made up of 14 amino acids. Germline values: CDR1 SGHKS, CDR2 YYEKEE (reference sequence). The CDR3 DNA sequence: TGTGCCAGCTTTCAGGGGGACCGCTACAATGAGCAGTTCTTC. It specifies CASFQGDRYNEQFF.

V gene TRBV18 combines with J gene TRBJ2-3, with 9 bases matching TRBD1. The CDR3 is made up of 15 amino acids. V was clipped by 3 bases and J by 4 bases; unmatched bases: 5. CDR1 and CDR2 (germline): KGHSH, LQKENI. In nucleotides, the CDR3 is TGTGCCAGCTCACCGCCGGGACAGGGCCCAGATACGCAGTATTTT. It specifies CASSPPGQGPDTQYF.

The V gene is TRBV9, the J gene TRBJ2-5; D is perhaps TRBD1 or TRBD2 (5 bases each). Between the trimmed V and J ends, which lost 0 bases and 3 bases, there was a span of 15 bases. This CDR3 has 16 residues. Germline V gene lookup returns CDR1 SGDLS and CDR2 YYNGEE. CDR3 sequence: CASSVERGVIEETQYF. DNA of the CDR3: TGTGCCAGCAGCGTAGAGAGAGGGGTTATTGAAGAGACCCAGTACTTC. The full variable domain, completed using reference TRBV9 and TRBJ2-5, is DSGVTQTPKHLITATGQRVTLRCSPRSGDLSVYWYQQSLDQGLQFLIQYYNGEERAKGNILERFSAQQFPDLHSELNLSSLELGDSALYFCASSVERGVIEETQYFGPGTRLLVL.

In nucleotides, the CDR3 is TGTGCCAGCAGCAAGGATGGTCCGGGAGTGGTAGCAACTAATGAAAAACTGTTTTTT. It is translated as CASSKDGPGVVATNEKLFF. The chain uses TRBV3-1 and TRBJ1-4; D is ambiguous. This CDR3 region has 19 residues. The ends were cut back, 5 bases at V and 0 bases at J, with 22 bases in the middle. The germline gives CDR1 LGHDT, CDR2 YNNKEL (reference sequence).

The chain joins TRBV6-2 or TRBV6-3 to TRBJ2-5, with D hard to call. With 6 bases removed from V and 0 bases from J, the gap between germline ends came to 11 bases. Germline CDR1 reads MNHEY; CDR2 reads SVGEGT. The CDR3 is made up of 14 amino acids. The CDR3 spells CASSPAANQETQYF. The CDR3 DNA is TGTGCCAGCAGCCCTGCCGCGAACCAAGAGACCCAGTACTTC.

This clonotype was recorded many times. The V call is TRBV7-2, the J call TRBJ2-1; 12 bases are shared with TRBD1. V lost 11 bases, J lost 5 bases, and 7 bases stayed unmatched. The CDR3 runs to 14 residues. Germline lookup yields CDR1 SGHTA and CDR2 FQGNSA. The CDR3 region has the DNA TGTGCCTCCACTGGGACAGGGGGCAACAATGAGCAGTTCTTC. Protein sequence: CASTGTGGNNEQFF.

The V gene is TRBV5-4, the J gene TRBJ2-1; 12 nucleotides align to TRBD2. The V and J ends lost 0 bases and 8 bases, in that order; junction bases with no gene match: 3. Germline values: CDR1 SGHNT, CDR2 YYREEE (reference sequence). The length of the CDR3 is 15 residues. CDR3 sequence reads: CASSLDLAGGHEQFF. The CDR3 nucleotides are TGTGCCAGCAGCTTGGACCTAGCGGGGGGGCATGAGCAGTTCTTC.

The CDR3 bases are TGTGCCAGCAGCCGAGGAGGGGACAGGGCCGGGGGTACGCAGTATTTT. This sequence encodes CASSRGGDRAGGTQYF. This chain uses TRBV7-8 with TRBJ2-3; TRBD1 matches 9 bases. The length of the CDR3 is 16 residues. J gave up 8 bases and V 5 bases, and 14 bases lay outside the gene matches. Germline CDR1 and CDR2: SGHVS and FQNEAQ.

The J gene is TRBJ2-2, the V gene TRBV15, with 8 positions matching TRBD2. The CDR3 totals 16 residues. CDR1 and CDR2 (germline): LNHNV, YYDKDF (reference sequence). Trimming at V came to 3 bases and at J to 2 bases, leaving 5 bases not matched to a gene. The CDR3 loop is CATSRLAGTNTGELFF. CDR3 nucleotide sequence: TGTGCCACCAGCAGGTTAGCGGGGACCAACACCGGGGAGCTGTTTTTT.